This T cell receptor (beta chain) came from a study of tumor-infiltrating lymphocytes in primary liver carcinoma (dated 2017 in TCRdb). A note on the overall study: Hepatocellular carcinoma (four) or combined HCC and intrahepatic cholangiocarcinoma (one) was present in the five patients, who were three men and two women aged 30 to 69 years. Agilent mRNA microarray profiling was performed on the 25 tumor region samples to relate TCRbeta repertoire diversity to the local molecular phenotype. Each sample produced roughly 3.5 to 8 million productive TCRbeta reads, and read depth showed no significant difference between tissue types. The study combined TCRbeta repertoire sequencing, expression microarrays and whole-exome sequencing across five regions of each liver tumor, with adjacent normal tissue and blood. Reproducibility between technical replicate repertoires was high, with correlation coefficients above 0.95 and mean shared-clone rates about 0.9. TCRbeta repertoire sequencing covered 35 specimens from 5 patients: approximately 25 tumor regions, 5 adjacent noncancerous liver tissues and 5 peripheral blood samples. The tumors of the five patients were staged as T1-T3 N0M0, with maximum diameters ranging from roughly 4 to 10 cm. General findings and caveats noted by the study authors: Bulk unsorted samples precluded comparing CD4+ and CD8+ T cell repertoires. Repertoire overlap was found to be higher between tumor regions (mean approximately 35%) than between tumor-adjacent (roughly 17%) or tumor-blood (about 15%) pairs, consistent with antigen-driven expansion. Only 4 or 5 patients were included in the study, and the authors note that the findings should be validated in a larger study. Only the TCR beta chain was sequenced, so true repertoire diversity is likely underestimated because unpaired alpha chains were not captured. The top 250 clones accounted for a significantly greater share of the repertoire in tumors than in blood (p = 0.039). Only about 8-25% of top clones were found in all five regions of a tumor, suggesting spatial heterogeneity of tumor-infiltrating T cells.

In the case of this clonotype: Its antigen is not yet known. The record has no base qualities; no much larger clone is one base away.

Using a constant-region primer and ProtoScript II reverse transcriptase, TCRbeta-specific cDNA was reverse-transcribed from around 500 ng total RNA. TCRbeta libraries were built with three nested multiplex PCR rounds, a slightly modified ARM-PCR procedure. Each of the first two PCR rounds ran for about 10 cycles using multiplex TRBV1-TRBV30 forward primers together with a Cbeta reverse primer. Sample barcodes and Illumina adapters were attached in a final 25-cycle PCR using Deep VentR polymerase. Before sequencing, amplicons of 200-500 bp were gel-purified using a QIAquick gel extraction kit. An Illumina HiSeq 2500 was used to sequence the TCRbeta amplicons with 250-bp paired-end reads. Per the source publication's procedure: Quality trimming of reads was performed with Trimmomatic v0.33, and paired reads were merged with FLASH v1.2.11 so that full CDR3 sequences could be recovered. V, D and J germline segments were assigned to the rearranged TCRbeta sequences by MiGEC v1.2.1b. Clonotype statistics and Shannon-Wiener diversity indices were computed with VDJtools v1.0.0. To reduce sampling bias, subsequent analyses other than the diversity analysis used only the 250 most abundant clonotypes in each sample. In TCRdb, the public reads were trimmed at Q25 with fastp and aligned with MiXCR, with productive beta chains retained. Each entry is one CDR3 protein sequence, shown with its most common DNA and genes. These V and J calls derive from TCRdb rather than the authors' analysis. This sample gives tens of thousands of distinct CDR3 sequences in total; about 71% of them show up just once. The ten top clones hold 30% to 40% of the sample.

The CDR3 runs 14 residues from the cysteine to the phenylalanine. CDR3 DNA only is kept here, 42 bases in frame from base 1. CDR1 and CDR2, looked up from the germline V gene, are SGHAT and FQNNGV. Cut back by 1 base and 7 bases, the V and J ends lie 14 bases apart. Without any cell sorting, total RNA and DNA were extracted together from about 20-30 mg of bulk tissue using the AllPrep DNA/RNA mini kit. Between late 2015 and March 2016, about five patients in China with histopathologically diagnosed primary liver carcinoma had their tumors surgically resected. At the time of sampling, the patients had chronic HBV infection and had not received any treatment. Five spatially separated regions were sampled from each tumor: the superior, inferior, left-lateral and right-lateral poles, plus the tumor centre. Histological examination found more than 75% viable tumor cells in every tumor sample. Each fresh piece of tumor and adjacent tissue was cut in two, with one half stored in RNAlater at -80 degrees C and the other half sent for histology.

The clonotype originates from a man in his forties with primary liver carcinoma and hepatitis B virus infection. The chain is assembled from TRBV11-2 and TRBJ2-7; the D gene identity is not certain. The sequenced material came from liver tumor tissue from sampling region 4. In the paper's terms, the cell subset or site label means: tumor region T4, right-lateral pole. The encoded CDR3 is CASSLVLGGTEQYF. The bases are TGTGCCAGCAGCTTAGTTCTTGGTGGAACGGAGCAGTACTTC.